The 8 T cell receptor beta chains reported below all come from one sample, sequenced in a study of shared clonotypes between healthy human individuals. The assay was immunoSEQ multiplex PCR, and TCRdb's table has in-frame clones only and misses some. This sample has about 380,000 clones, with 90% to 97% found just once. Specimen: memory CD8+ T cells sorted from blood. Stated subset: CD45RO+ cells pooled with CCR7-negative TemRA cells. These TCRs come from a man aged 30 to 39 in good health.

This rearrangement joins TRBV19 to TRBJ2-3; D unresolved. The CDR3 has 14 residues. The ends were cut back, 3 bases at V and 0 bases at J, with 7 bases in the middle. Germline V gene data show CDR1 as LNHDA and CDR2 as SQIVND (reference sequence). CDR3: CASSIGGSTDTQYF. As DNA, the CDR3 is TGTGCCAGTAGTATTGGTGGGAGCACAGATACGCAGTATTTT.

This clone was picked up one time. The chain employs TRBV5-6 and TRBJ2-5; D uncertain. Per germline, CDR1 SGHDT and CDR2 YYEEEE. The CDR3 has 14 amino acids. V was trimmed by 2 bases and J by 3 bases, leaving 11 bases between them. The CDR3 nucleotides are TGTGCCAGCAGCTTTTCCCGCGCAGAAGAGACCCAGTACTTC. It specifies CASSFSRAEETQYF.

The gene calls are TRBV5-1 and TRBJ2-2; 7 nucleotides agree with TRBD2. Germline CDR1 SGHRS, CDR2 YFSETQ. J was trimmed by 6 bases and V by 1 base; bases with no gene match: 3. The CDR3 is 14 amino acids. CDR3 DNA sequence: TGCGCCAGCAGCTTGAAGGCGGGAGCCGGGGAGCTGTTTTTT. Its translation is CASSLKAGAGELFF.

This clone was seen once. This chain connects TRBV28 to TRBJ2-3; 13 bases agree with TRBD2. The CDR3 has 16 residues. Losses at the gene ends were 1 base for V and 6 bases for J; bases not matched to a gene: 4. Germline assignment: CDR1 MDHEN and CDR2 SYDVKM. The CDR3 loop reads CASSLFPLAGGDTQYF. The CDR3 region has the DNA TGTGCCAGCAGTTTATTCCCACTAGCGGGAGGGGATACGCAGTATTTT.

The chain carries TRBV7-9 and TRBJ2-1; TRBD2 might be the D (5 bases). In germline, CDR1 is SEHNR, CDR2 FQNEAQ (reference sequence). Between the trimmed V and J ends, which lost 0 bases and 9 bases, there was a span of 12 bases. CDR3 size: 14 residues. For the CDR3, the DNA is TGTGCCAGCAGCTTAGCGGGAGTATTGGGTGAGCAGTTCTTC. It specifies CASSLAGVLGEQFF.

The genes are TRBV10-3 and TRBJ2-3; D unclear. The CDR3 spans 13 residues. Germline CDR1 is ENHRY and CDR2 is SYGVKD. Trimming cost V 4 bases and J 1 base, with 6 bases left between them. The CDR3 region is CAISGGRTDTQYF. CDR3 in DNA: TGTGCCATCAGTGGTGGGCGCACAGATACGCAGTATTTT.

In this sample, this clone turned up once. The V gene is TRBV11-2, the J gene TRBJ1-1; the D gene is possibly TRBD1 (5 bases). V lost 2 bases, J lost 7 bases, and 5 bases lay in between. This CDR3 is built from 11 residues. CDR1 and CDR2 from the germline V gene are SGHAT and FQNNGV. CDR3 amino acids: CASSLQGEAFF. The CDR3 nucleotides read TGTGCCAGCAGCTTACAGGGTGAAGCTTTCTTT.

The chain employs TRBV6-1 and TRBJ2-7; D possibly uses TRBD1 or TRBD2 (6 bases each). CDR3 size: 14 residues. The germline gives CDR1 MNHNS, CDR2 SASEGT. The V end was cut by 6 bases, the J end by 1 base, with 13 bases between. In DNA form, the CDR3 reads TGTGCCAGCAGCCCGCGCGGGACATCCTACGAGCAGTACTTC. It yields the protein CASSPRGTSYEQYF.